The 4 T cell receptor beta chains reported below all come from one sample, sequenced in a study of T cells in Graves' hyperthyroidism and ophthalmopathy. The source material, RNA transcripts, was used to amplify TCR beta CDR3 regions. The HTBI primer set was used in a first-round RT-PCR of the TCR CDR3. MiXCR, run by TCRdb on the multiplex PCR reads, gives a single entry per CDR3 protein. The sample includes approximately 200,000 distinct CDR3 sequences, around 19% of them seen just once. Sequenced: blood. The receptor set was obtained from a man in his forties with Graves' hyperthyroidism.

This clonotype occurred a few times. The chain couples TRBV4-2 to TRBJ2-5; no firm D call. Germline loops: CDR1 LGHNA, CDR2 YNFKEQ. V lost 4 bases and J lost 6, with 12 bases in between. CDR3 length: 13 amino acids. CDR3 sequence reads: CASSPLGIQTQYF. Here the CDR3 DNA reads TGTGCCAGCAGCCCCTTGGGCATACAGACCCAGTACTTC.

V gene TRBV11-2 combines with J gene TRBJ2-3; 11 bases agree with TRBD2. CDR1 is SGHAT and CDR2 is FQNNGV in the germline V gene. This CDR3 region has 17 residues. The ends lost 4 bases at V and 0 bases at J; junction bases unmatched: 6. The CDR3 coding sequence is TGTGCCAGCAGCTCCCCTAGCGGGAGGTTGAGCACAGATACGCAGTATTTT. This encodes CASSSPSGRLSTDTQYF.

The V gene is TRBV20-1, the J gene TRBJ1-1; D gene uncertain. The germline V and J ends were trimmed by 1 base and 6 bases, with 9 bases remaining between them. The germline CDR1 and CDR2 sequences are DFQATT and SNEGSKA (reference sequence). This CDR3 contains 12 residues. CDR3 coding DNA: TGCAGTGCTAGAGGGGAGTTCGCTGAAGCTTTCTTT. It codes for CSARGEFAEAFF.

The table lists this clonotype with many counts. The chain employs TRBV7-2 and TRBJ2-3; tentatively, D is TRBD2 (5 bases). Germline CDR1 is SGHTA and CDR2 is FQGNSA. Trimming left V 5 bases short and J 5 bases short, with 20 bases between. The CDR3 is 16 amino acids. CDR3: CASSPRAVEGRDTQYF. The CDR3, as DNA: TGTGCCAGCAGCCCCCGGGCCGTAGAGGGTAGAGATACGCAGTATTTT.